These 8 T cell receptor beta chains came from one sample sequenced in a study of blood T cell repertoires in COVID-19. Libraries were prepared by immunoSEQ multiplex PCR; TCRdb keeps only in-frame clonotypes and omits some of them. Of approximately 65,000 clones listed, about three quarters are singletons. Sequencing was performed on peripheral blood. These TCRs come from a man aged 80 or over with acute or convalescent COVID-19.

The chain is built from TRBV10-3 and TRBJ1-1; TRBD1 matches at 7 bases. The V gene end was trimmed by 6 bases and the J gene end by 3 bases; junction bases not matched to a gene: 4. From germline, CDR1 is ENHRY and CDR2 SYGVKD. The CDR3 has 13 residues. Written as DNA, the CDR3 is TGTGCCATCAGGAGGGACAGAGACACTGAAGCTTTCTTT. As protein: CAIRRDRDTEAFF.

The chain joins TRBV7-3 to TRBJ2-2, with 9 bases matching TRBD1. The CDR3 extends over 14 amino acids. Germline V gene lookup returns CDR1 SGHTA and CDR2 FQGTGA. Unmatched junction bases numbered 5, after V lost 8 bases and J lost 4 bases. The DNA of the CDR3 is TGTGCCAGCTCGGGACAGGGAAGCACCGGGGAGCTGTTTTTT. Amino acids: CASSGQGSTGELFF.

The chain carries TRBV7-6 and TRBJ2-7, with a weak D call TRBD1 (5 bases). The CDR3 has 14 amino acids. The germline V gene has CDR1 SGHVS and CDR2 FNYEAQ. The V end was cut by 4 bases, the J end by 4 bases, with 14 bases between. The CDR3 protein is CASSSGTGFYEQYF. The CDR3 DNA reads TGTGCCAGCAGCTCCGGAACAGGATTTTACGAGCAGTACTTC.

The chain employs TRBV11-1 and TRBJ1-2; the D is unclear. V lost 2 bases, J lost 5 bases, and 9 bases lay in between. The CDR3 is 13 residues long. CDR1 is SGHAT and CDR2 is FQDESV in the germline V gene (reference sequence). Here the CDR3 reads CASSLSGSYGYTF. CDR3 nucleotides: TGTGCCAGCAGCTTATCGGGGTCGTATGGCTACACCTTC.

The rearrangement uses TRBV10-3 and TRBJ2-3; TRBD2 matches 10 bases. After removal of 10 bases from V and 1 base from J, the junction contained 8 bases not matched to a gene. CDR1 and CDR2 (germline): ENHRY, SYGVKD. The CDR3 has 15 residues. CDR3 in amino acids: CATGESGGGTDTQYF. Written as DNA, the CDR3 is TGTGCCACGGGTGAGAGCGGGGGGGGCACAGATACGCAGTATTTT.

This rearrangement joins TRBV14 to TRBJ2-7; TRBD2 aligns across 11 bases. This CDR3 is 16 amino acids long. The germline gives CDR1 SGHDN, CDR2 FVKESK. Germline trimming cut 0 bases from V and 9 bases from J; bases unmatched to any gene: 10. DNA for the CDR3: TGTGCCAGCAGCCAAGAAAGGGCTAGCGGGAGGTGGAGGCAGTACTTC. Translated, it gives CASSQERASGRWRQYF.

This chain joins TRBV6-5 and TRBJ1-5; D uncertain. The V end lost 6 bases, the J end lost 0 bases, and 6 bases lay between the germline ends. In germline, CDR1 is MNHEY, CDR2 SVGAGI. The CDR3 covers 13 residues. In DNA, the CDR3 is TGTGCCAGCAGGAGGAGTAGCAATCAGCCCCAGCATTTT. Translating gives CASRRSSNQPQHF.

The chain uses TRBV10-3 and TRBJ2-7; 8 bases map to TRBD1. This CDR3 is built from 14 residues. The germline V gene encodes CDR1 ENHRY and CDR2 SYGVKD. V was pared by 5 bases and J by 7 bases, with 10 bases of the junction left unmatched. The CDR3: CAISPGQGRGEQYF. The CDR3 nucleotides read TGTGCCATCAGTCCAGGACAGGGTCGCGGTGAGCAGTACTTC.